Shown below are 32 T cell receptor beta chains from a single sample sequenced in a study of T cell responses to AZD1222 COVID-19 vaccine. Sequencing was performed with immunoSEQ multiplex PCR; in TCRdb, only in-frame clones are kept and a portion is missing. The sample carries 110,000 to 150,000 clones, over 75% recorded once. Specimen: peripheral blood, collected on day 0 of AZD1222 vaccination. These receptors came from an adult in good health.

On this clone itself: Distinct nucleotide sequences in the sample also encode this CDR3. The chain combines TRBV27 with TRBJ1-1; D not resolved. The V end was cut by 4 bases, the J end by 0 bases, with 6 bases between. Per the germline V gene, CDR1 is MNHEY and CDR2 is SMNVEV (reference sequence). This CDR3 is 13 amino acids long. In DNA form, the CDR3 reads TGTGCCAGCAGTTCCAGCTTGAACACTGAAGCTTTCTTT. Translating it yields CASSSSLNTEAFF.

The chain uses TRBV10-3 and TRBJ2-7; 7 nucleotides line up with TRBD1. V was pared by 8 bases and J by 5 bases, with 15 bases of the junction left unmatched. Germline CDR1 and CDR2: ENHRY and SYGVKD. The CDR3 loop spans 15 amino acids. The CDR3 spells CAIRTQGVATNEQYF. DNA for the CDR3: TGTGCCATCCGGACGCAGGGGGTTGCCACCAACGAGCAGTACTTC.

The V gene is TRBV20-1, the J gene TRBJ1-1, with D maybe TRBD1 (6 bases). This CDR3 has 11 amino acids. Germline V CDR1 and CDR2: DFQATT, SNEGSKA (reference sequence). The V end was cut by 5 bases, the J end by 11 bases, with 15 bases between. The CDR3 protein is CSAAPQGRAFF. The CDR3 region has the DNA TGCAGTGCTGCCCCACAGGGTCGGGCTTTCTTT.

The chain links TRBV28 to TRBJ1-5, with D possibly TRBD1 on 6 matching bases. The CDR3 loop spans 15 amino acids. With 9 bases removed from V and 0 bases from J, the gap between germline ends came to 15 bases. CDR1 and CDR2 (germline): MDHEN, SYDVKM. Here the CDR3 DNA reads TGTGCCAGTTGGGGGGGCGTCTATAGCAATCAGCCCCAGCATTTT. This encodes CASWGGVYSNQPQHF.

In this sample, this clone turned up once. The chain uses TRBV25-1 and TRBJ1-2; tentatively, D is TRBD1 (5 bases). Germline CDR1 is MGHDK and CDR2 is SYGVNS. V was trimmed by 11 bases and J by 0 bases, leaving 19 bases between them. The CDR3 has 15 amino acids. The CDR3 nucleotides are TGTGCCGGGACGAAAGGAGAATATACTAACTATGGCTACACCTTC. Protein sequence: CAGTKGEYTNYGYTF.

The chain is built from TRBV15 and TRBJ1-5, with TRBD1 matching over 8 bases. CDR3 size: 16 residues. The germline V gene encodes CDR1 LNHNV and CDR2 YYDKDF (reference sequence). V was pared by 0 bases and J by 7 bases, with 8 bases of the junction left unmatched. CDR3 amino acids: CATSREGRGLGQPQHF. The CDR3, as DNA: TGTGCCACCAGCAGAGAGGGCAGGGGGCTCGGGCAGCCCCAGCATTTT.

This chain connects TRBV6-4 to TRBJ2-2; 8 bases line up with TRBD2. After removal of 5 bases from V and 2 bases from J, the junction contained 7 bases not matched to a gene. The CDR3 is 16 residues long. Germline V CDR1 and CDR2: MRHNA, SNTAGT. CDR3 in DNA: TGTGCCAGCAGTCTTTATAGCGGGACCAACACCGGGGAGCTGTTTTTT. It is translated as CASSLYSGTNTGELFF.

This clone was seen only once. The V and J genes are TRBV11-2 and TRBJ2-6; D gene ambiguous. The CDR3 loop spans 16 amino acids. From germline, CDR1 is SGHAT and CDR2 FQNNGV. V gave up 3 bases and J gave up 0 bases, with 9 bases separating them. Here the CDR3 reads CASSLAASSGANVLTF. For the CDR3, the DNA is TGTGCCAGCAGCTTGGCGGCTAGCTCTGGGGCCAACGTCCTGACTTTC.

To note about this clone: The same CDR3 arises from other DNA sequences in this sample as well. The chain employs TRBV29-1 and TRBJ2-3, with a tentative D call TRBD1 (6 bases). The CDR3 consists of 14 residues. V dropped 4 bases and J dropped 2 bases, with 13 bases sitting between them. The germline CDR1 and CDR2 sequences are SQVTM and ANQGSEA. CDR3 sequence (DNA): TGCAGCGTTGTTGCAGGGGCGGTCACAGATACGCAGTATTTT. It translates to CSVVAGAVTDTQYF.

The rearrangement joins TRBV11-3 to TRBJ2-1; D unresolved. CDR3 length equals 13 residues. In germline, CDR1 is SGHNT, CDR2 YENEEA. V shed 3 bases and J shed 5 bases, with 8 bases lying between them. Written as DNA, the CDR3 is TGTGCCAGCAGCTTTGAAGGTAACAATGAGCAGTTCTTC. Its protein is CASSFEGNNEQFF.

For this clone: Other DNA sequences in the sample encode the same CDR3. This chain uses TRBV6-5 with TRBJ1-2; D may be TRBD1 (6 bases). Germline V gives CDR1 MNHEY, CDR2 SVGAGI. The V end was cut by 2 bases, the J end by 4 bases, with 11 bases between. CDR3 length equals 14 residues. The CDR3 DNA sequence: TGTGCCAGCAGTTACGGCGGACAGCCCTATGGCTACACCTTC. Its protein product is CASSYGGQPYGYTF.

The CDR3 loop is CASNPPPGQGDQPQHF. In DNA form, the CDR3 reads TGTGCCAGCAATCCCCCCCCTGGGCAGGGTGATCAGCCCCAGCATTTT. The chain joins TRBV6-6 to TRBJ1-5; a possible D gene is TRBD1 (5 bases). Germline V gene data show CDR1 as MNHNY and CDR2 as SVGAGI (reference sequence). V was shortened by 7 bases and J by 5 bases, with 21 bases between the two germline ends. CDR3 length: 16 residues.

The chain carries TRBV29-1 and TRBJ2-5; weak D call: TRBD2 (6 bases). Per germline, CDR1 SQVTM and CDR2 ANQGSEA. The CDR3 covers 13 residues. The V gene lost 4 bases and the J gene lost 2 bases, with 11 bases spanning the gap. The CDR3 loop reads CSVAGVVQETQYF. In DNA form, the CDR3 reads TGCAGCGTTGCGGGAGTGGTACAAGAGACCCAGTACTTC.

The chain links TRBV5-6 to TRBJ2-7; 14 bases are a match to TRBD2. In germline, CDR1 is SGHDT, CDR2 YYEEEE. The CDR3 is 16 residues long. The J segment lost 2 bases and the V segment lost 0 bases, leaving 1 base of the junction unmatched. The CDR3 region is CASSLGTSGGPYEQYF. Written as DNA, the CDR3 is TGTGCCAGCAGCTTGGGGACTAGCGGGGGGCCCTACGAGCAGTACTTC.

V usage is TRBV24-1 and J usage is TRBJ1-2; 7 bases are a match to TRBD1. This CDR3 region has 19 residues. Germline V gene sequence: CDR1 KGHDR, CDR2 SFDVKD. J was trimmed by 0 bases and V by 5 bases; bases with no gene match: 17. The CDR3 sequence: CATSGKTGTSPLANYGYTF. The CDR3 nucleotides are TGTGCCACCAGTGGCAAGACAGGGACGTCCCCTTTAGCTAACTATGGCTACACCTTC.

The chain recombines TRBV6-2 or TRBV6-3 with TRBJ1-5, with D maybe TRBD1 (6 bases). Trimming took 5 bases from V and 3 from J, leaving 11 bases between them. The CDR3 runs to 14 residues. Germline values: CDR1 MNHEY, CDR2 SVGEGT. For the CDR3, the DNA is TGTGCCAGCAGTGTCAGGGGCCCCAATCAGCCCCAGCATTTT. It yields the protein CASSVRGPNQPQHF.

V usage is TRBV4-1 and J usage is TRBJ2-7, with 7 positions matching TRBD1. The CDR3 loop spans 17 amino acids. After removal of 0 bases from V and 3 bases from J, the junction contained 11 bases not matched to a gene. Per germline, CDR1 MGHRA and CDR2 YSYEKL. The CDR3 sequence is CASSQDPPPDRNYEQYF. The DNA of the CDR3 is TGCGCCAGCAGCCAAGATCCACCACCGGACAGGAACTACGAGCAGTACTTC.

The gene calls are TRBV2 and TRBJ2-3; D remains ambiguous. This CDR3 has 15 residues. V was pared by 3 bases and J by 0 bases, with 10 bases between. Germline values: CDR1 SNHLY, CDR2 FYNNEI. This CDR3 reads CASSDGSYSTDTQYF. The DNA of the CDR3 is TGTGCCAGCAGTGATGGAAGCTATAGCACAGATACGCAGTATTTT.

The genes are TRBV11-3 and TRBJ2-2; D gene ambiguous. The CDR3 extends over 14 amino acids. The germline V and J ends were trimmed by 5 bases and 6 bases, with 13 bases remaining between them. CDR1 and CDR2 from the germline V gene are SGHNT and YENEEA. CDR3 in amino acids: CASSHRVGAGELFF. The CDR3 region has the DNA TGTGCCAGCAGCCACCGAGTTGGTGCCGGGGAGCTGTTTTTT.

V gene TRBV30 combines with J gene TRBJ1-5; no definite D call. The V gene's germline CDR1 is GTSNPN and CDR2 SVGIG (reference sequence). Trimming left V 3 bases short and J 7 bases short, with 13 bases between. CDR3 length equals 13 residues. CDR3 residues: CAWSQTLGQPQHF. The CDR3, as DNA: TGTGCCTGGAGCCAGACTCTTGGGCAGCCCCAGCATTTT.

CDR3 bases: TGTGCCATTTCGGGGGGAGGACAATACACCTTC. Its translation: CAISGGGQYTF. This rearrangement joins TRBV10-3 to TRBJ1-2, with D possibly being TRBD1 (5 bases). CDR1 and CDR2 (germline): ENHRY, SYGVKD. Trimming pared 9 bases from V and 11 bases from J, leaving 16 bases between. The CDR3 consists of 11 residues.

The V call is TRBV23-1, the J call TRBJ2-5; unclear D gene. TRBV23-1 is designated an ORF whose function remains uncertain. V lost 2 bases and J 5 bases, leaving 15 bases between the germline ends. The CDR3 has 15 residues. The CDR3 sequence: CASSQLEGPGETQYF. In nucleotides, the CDR3 is TGCGCCAGCAGTCAACTAGAAGGGCCTGGGGAGACCCAGTACTTC.

This clone was seen just once. The chain is built from TRBV18 and TRBJ1-1; no firm D call. Trimming shortened V by 3 bases and J by 0 bases, and 11 bases separated the two germline ends. This CDR3 has 15 residues. The germline V gene encodes CDR1 KGHSH and CDR2 LQKENI. CDR3 region: CASSPTESLNTEAFF. CDR3 coding DNA: TGTGCCAGCTCACCCACAGAATCCCTGAACACTGAAGCTTTCTTT.

The CDR3 sequence: CASSYGSAGNTIYF. For the CDR3, the DNA is TGTGCCAGCAGTTACGGGTCAGCCGGAAACACCATATATTTT. The V and J genes are TRBV6-5 and TRBJ1-3; no reliable D call. With 2 bases removed from V and 4 bases from J, the gap between germline ends came to 9 bases. CDR1 is MNHEY and CDR2 is SVGAGI in the germline V gene. The CDR3 sequence is 14 residues long.

The chain combines TRBV7-9 with TRBJ1-2, with unresolved D. Trimming pared 2 bases from V and 8 bases from J, leaving 9 bases between. The germline V gene encodes CDR1 SEHNR and CDR2 FQNEAQ (reference sequence). There are 12 residues in the CDR3. The CDR3 nucleotides read TGTGCCAGCAGCTTATCCGCTCCCGGCTACACCTTC. It encodes CASSLSAPGYTF.

The J gene is TRBJ2-3, the V gene TRBV24-1; D gene ambiguous. CDR3 size: 15 residues. V dropped 1 base and J dropped 0 bases, with 7 bases sitting between them. The V gene's germline CDR1 is KGHDR and CDR2 SFDVKD. The CDR3 DNA reads TGTGCCACCAGTGATTTAGGAGCTAGCACAGATACGCAGTATTTT. Amino acids: CATSDLGASTDTQYF.

This clone was found once. The chain has TRBV5-1 and TRBJ2-1; 11 bases line up with TRBD2. The germline gives CDR1 SGHRS, CDR2 YFSETQ. The CDR3 is 16 residues long. The ends lost 4 bases at V and 6 bases at J; junction bases unmatched: 9. CDR3 nucleotides: TGCGCCAGCAGCACACTAGCGGGGGTGCAGGGCAATGAGCAGTTCTTC. Its translation: CASSTLAGVQGNEQFF.

The rearrangement links TRBV5-1 to TRBJ1-1; TRBD1 is a possible D gene (6 bases). The CDR3 is 14 amino acids. The germline V gene encodes CDR1 SGHRS and CDR2 YFSETQ. The V and J ends lost 1 base and 5 bases respectively, with 12 bases between them. The CDR3 region has the DNA TGCGCCAGCAGCTTGATAGGGGGAAATACTGAAGCTTTCTTT. Translation: CASSLIGGNTEAFF.

The J gene is TRBJ1-1, the V gene TRBV25-1; 7 bases align to TRBD1. Germline values: CDR1 MGHDK, CDR2 SYGVNS. This CDR3 spans 15 amino acids. V gave up 0 bases and J gave up 5 bases; unmatched junction bases: 6. The CDR3 DNA reads as TGTGCCAGCAGTGAATATATAGGGGGCCGAACTGAAGCTTTCTTT. As protein: CASSEYIGGRTEAFF.

The chain has TRBV7-9 and TRBJ2-2, with TRBD1 as a possible D gene (5 bases). The CDR3 consists of 16 residues. CDR1 and CDR2 from the germline V gene are SEHNR and FQNEAQ (reference sequence). V was clipped by 2 bases and J by 3 bases, with 13 bases between them. The CDR3 loop is CASSLRAGWDTGELFF. CDR3 coding DNA: TGTGCCAGCAGCTTACGGGCAGGGTGGGACACCGGGGAGCTGTTTTTT.

DNA for the CDR3: TGCAGCGTTGAGAGGACAGGGCGCTCCGATACGCAGTATTTT. The encoded protein is CSVERTGRSDTQYF. The chain is built from TRBV29-1 and TRBJ2-3; 8 nucleotides line up with TRBD1. The CDR3 covers 14 residues. Germline V CDR1 and CDR2: SQVTM, ANQGSEA. J gave up 6 bases and V 3 bases, and 8 bases lay outside the gene matches.

The rearrangement uses TRBV24-1 and TRBJ2-1; TRBD2 agrees at 7 bases. CDR1 is KGHDR, CDR2 SFDVKD, per germline. V lost 3 bases, J lost 7 bases, and 11 bases stayed unmatched. The CDR3 is 16 amino acids. The CDR3 here is CATSDPGVGGGNEQFF. The CDR3 DNA sequence: TGTGCCACCAGTGATCCCGGCGTTGGGGGGGGGAATGAGCAGTTCTTC.